These T cell receptor beta chains were read from a single sample in a study of OX40 agonist ivuxolimab in advanced cancers. TCRdb keeps only in-frame clones here, not all; method: immunoSEQ multiplex PCR. The sample includes roughly 48,000 clones, approximately 84% of them seen just once. Sequenced here: CD4+ or CD8+ T cells sorted from blood, sampled in a trial of the OX40 agonist ivuxolimab. All receptors come from an adult with an advanced solid tumor such as melanoma, head and neck, liver or kidney cancer. CDR3s leave out the opening cysteine and the closing phenylalanine or tryptophan. The order of the fields is V gene, J gene, CDR3 protein.

TRBV5-1	TRBJ2-5	ASSSGLGVETQY
TRBV4-2	TRBJ2-5	ASSAADQETQY
TRBV5-4	TRBJ1-6	ASSQGAGNSPLH
TRBV5-6	TRBJ2-5	ASSLTSGGATQY
TRBV5-4	TRBJ2-7	ASSISAGVLYEQY
TRBV7-2	TRBJ1-5	ASSYRAGSNQPQH
TRBV5-1	TRBJ2-7	ASSADLVGEQY
TRBV6-1	TRBJ2-2	ASASRGSLF
TRBV30	TRBJ1-5	AWSARANQPQH
TRBV6-5	TRBJ1-1	ASRAWGTNTEAF
TRBV28	TRBJ2-6	ASSFSGANVLT
TRBV5-4	TRBJ2-5	ASSPKGGFKETQY
TRBV5-1	TRBJ2-5	ASSLPRFTGLGETQY
TRBV18	TRBJ1-1	ASSPTGGTEAF
TRBV7-3	TRBJ2-7	ASSSSGSSSEQY
TRBV10-3	TRBJ2-3	AISDPTLGRGSGRGDTQY
TRBV6-5	TRBJ1-6	ASSGDRGDNSPLH
TRBV6-6	TRBJ2-3	ASRASGGADTQY
TRBV28	TRBJ1-2	ASREPSVYGYT
TRBV4-1	TRBJ2-4	ASSQGLGLGDIQY
TRBV19	TRBJ2-7	ASSIRATYEQY
TRBV7-9	TRBJ2-1	ASSLATRYNEQF
TRBV19	TRBJ1-2	ASSYGREDGYT
TRBV9	TRBJ1-3	ASSMSGDGNTIY
TRBV10-1	TRBJ1-1	ASILLEERGGRRDTEAF
TRBV21-1	TRBJ1-2	ASSKGRQTCYGYT
TRBV5-1	TRBJ2-7	AVRGGEYEQY
TRBV5-1	TRBJ2-2	ASSPTVTAGSTGELF
TRBV6-1	TRBJ1-1	ASSEIGGGEAF
TRBV18	TRBJ2-3	ASSPLATSGRTDTQY
TRBV18	TRBJ1-2	ASSLSRGSNYGYT
TRBV7-9	TRBJ1-4	ASSLGYRTSTNEKLF
TRBV7-9	TRBJ1-3	ASSLGGNTIY
TRBV23-1	TRBJ2-1	ASSHPAGGDKF
TRBV4-2	TRBJ2-7	ASRPTAGLNEQY